The 25 T cell receptor beta chains given below trace back to one sample, sequenced in a study of early T cells in non-severe SARS-CoV-2 infection. TCRdb called the 5' RACE reads again in MiXCR, with one record for every CDR3 protein. The sample lists 50,000 to 65,000 distinct CDR3 sequences, around 13% occurring once. Sequencing was performed on whole blood. These receptors came from an adult who was a healthcare worker with PCR-confirmed SARS-CoV-2 infection or an uninfected control (not recorded which).

The chain joins TRBV20-1 to TRBJ2-7, with TRBD1 matching over 9 bases. The ends lost 6 bases at V and 5 bases at J; junction bases unmatched: 8. Germline V CDR1 and CDR2: DFQATT, SNEGSKA (reference sequence). CDR3 size: 13 residues. The CDR3 DNA is TGCAGTGCGCCACAGGGGGCGAGGGACGAGCAGTACTTC. It codes for CSAPQGARDEQYF.

Of note for this clonotype: The germline gene is not matched at one end of the junction; a read error may be the cause. This chain joins TRBV12-3 or TRBV12-4 and TRBJ2-7; D tentatively fits TRBD1 or TRBD2 (5 bases each). This CDR3 contains 15 residues. The CDR3 loop reads CTSSSRDPSSYEQYF. The CDR3, as DNA: TGTACCAGCAGTTCCCGGGACCCGAGCTCCTACGAGCAGTACTTC.

This clonotype was recorded many times. This CDR3 reads CASSSGQLSTDTQYF. The CDR3 nucleotides read TGTGCCAGCAGCTCCGGACAGCTCAGTACAGATACGCAGTATTTT. The rearrangement joins TRBV7-6 to TRBJ2-3; D is possibly TRBD1 (6 bases). The V gene lost 4 bases and the J gene lost 3 bases, with 14 bases spanning the gap. CDR3 size: 15 residues. Germline CDR1 is SGHVS and CDR2 is FNYEAQ.

In this sample, this clonotype turned up many times. The chain uses TRBV6-2 or TRBV6-3 and TRBJ1-4; 8 bases are shared with TRBD1. The CDR3 loop spans 15 amino acids. Germline-derived CDR1 and CDR2 are MNHEY and SVGEGT. V lost 6 bases and J lost 7; bases outside the gene matches: 10. The DNA for the CDR3 is TGTGCCAGCAGAAACTCCGGGACAGGAGGTGAAAAACTGTTTTTT. This encodes CASRNSGTGGEKLFF.

The chain carries TRBV5-6 and TRBJ2-2, with 11 bases matching TRBD2. Germline trimming cut 3 bases from V and 6 bases from J; bases unmatched to any gene: 10. Per germline, CDR1 SGHDT and CDR2 YYEEEE. CDR3 length: 17 amino acids. The CDR3 nucleotides read TGTGCCAGCAGCTCGGCTAGCGGGGGGCCAGGTCCCGGGGAGCTGTTTTTT. This sequence encodes CASSSASGGPGPGELFF.

This clonotype was detected many times. V gene TRBV29-1 combines with J gene TRBJ1-1, with a tentative D call TRBD1 (5 bases). Trimming took off 2 bases at V and 6 bases at J, with 10 bases between the two ends. The CDR3 contains 12 residues. Looked up from germline, CDR1 is SQVTM and CDR2 is ANQGSEA. CDR3 in DNA: TGCAGCGTTGAAAAGGGGAGGTCTGAAGCTTTCTTT. Translating it yields CSVEKGRSEAFF.

This clonotype has more than one count but fewer than ten. The gene calls are TRBV30 and TRBJ2-4; D unclear. Germline lookup yields CDR1 GTSNPN and CDR2 SVGIG (reference sequence). V lost 1 base and J lost 10, with 11 bases in between. This CDR3 region has 12 residues. This chain's CDR3 is CAWSGALGIQYF. The DNA for the CDR3 is TGTGCCTGGAGTGGAGCGCTAGGGATTCAGTACTTC. The entire variable domain, with the rest obtained from reference TRBV30 and TRBJ2-4, is as follows: SQTIHQWPATLVQPVGSPLSLECTVEGTSNPNLYWYRQAAGRGLQLLFYSVGIGQISSEVPQNLSASRPQDRQFILSSKKLLLSDSGFYLCAWSGALGIQYFGAGTRLSVL.

A few counts support this clonotype. CDR3 coding DNA: TGTGCCAGCAGCTTGGAGGACGGAGCGTTAGGGGGAAACACCATATATTTT. It encodes CASSLEDGALGGNTIYF. The chain is built from TRBV5-4 and TRBJ1-3, with D hard to call. This CDR3 has 17 residues. V shed 0 bases and J shed 4 bases, with 17 bases lying between them. Germline V CDR1 and CDR2: SGHNT, YYREEE (reference sequence).

This clonotype was counted a few times. The chain employs TRBV7-9 and TRBJ1-2, with a tentative D call TRBD1 (6 bases). This CDR3 is 13 amino acids long. Trimming took 6 bases from V and 4 from J, leaving 12 bases between them. Germline V gives CDR1 SEHNR, CDR2 FQNEAQ (reference sequence). This chain's CDR3 is CASRSGHSYGYTF. The CDR3 bases are TGTGCCAGCAGATCGGGACACAGCTATGGCTACACCTTC.

The chain employs TRBV7-9 and TRBJ2-5; TRBD2 might be the D (5 bases). Per germline, CDR1 SEHNR and CDR2 FQNEAQ (reference sequence). This CDR3 comprises 15 residues. Trimming took 4 bases from V and 1 from J, leaving 13 bases between them. CDR3 coding DNA: TGTGCCAGCAGCTCCGACCCGACTATCCAAGAGACCCAGTACTTC. Amino acids: CASSSDPTIQETQYF.

This clonotype was picked up a small number of times. The V gene is TRBV5-1, the J gene TRBJ2-7, with D tentatively TRBD1 (6 bases). Germline values: CDR1 SGHRS, CDR2 YFSETQ. The CDR3 extends over 15 amino acids. V shed 4 bases and J shed 5 bases, with 19 bases lying between them. For the CDR3, the DNA is TGCGCCAGCAGCCCGACGACCTTACAGGGAAACGAGCAGTACTTC. Amino acid sequence: CASSPTTLQGNEQYF.

In this sample, this clonotype turned up many times. The CDR3 sequence: CASSPDGLPNYGYTF. CDR3 DNA: TGTGCCAGCAGCCCGGACGGACTACCTAACTATGGCTACACCTTC. The chain couples TRBV12-3 or TRBV12-4 to TRBJ1-2; D remains ambiguous. Deletions cut 6 bases from V and 0 bases from J, with 14 bases between. This CDR3 region has 15 residues.

This clonotype was found a few times. The V and J genes are TRBV9 and TRBJ2-3; TRBD1 or TRBD2 may be the D gene (5 bases each). V was shortened by 0 bases and J by 2 bases, with 10 bases between the two germline ends. CDR1 is SGDLS and CDR2 is YYNGEE in the germline V gene. This CDR3 spans 15 amino acids. The CDR3 DNA reads TGTGCCAGCAGCGTAGCTACGGGGCCCACAGATACGCAGTATTTT. Residues: CASSVATGPTDTQYF.

This clonotype came up many times. The chain couples TRBV19 to TRBJ2-1; 11 bases align to TRBD2. J lost 5 bases, V lost 6 bases, and 6 bases had no gene match. The CDR3 spans 15 residues. Germline loops: CDR1 LNHDA, CDR2 SQIVND (reference sequence). The CDR3 sequence: CASSILAGANNEQFF. In DNA form, the CDR3 reads TGTGCCAGTAGCATACTAGCGGGGGCAAACAATGAGCAGTTCTTC.

This clonotype has only a few counts. This chain links TRBV11-2 with TRBJ1-4; perhaps TRBD1 as D (5 bases). The V gene lost 2 bases and the J gene lost 10 bases, with 14 bases spanning the gap. The CDR3 is 14 amino acids. The germline V gene encodes CDR1 SGHAT and CDR2 FQNNGV. CDR3 DNA: TGTGCCAGCAGCTTAATGTGGGGCACGGGAAAACTGTTTTTT. Residues: CASSLMWGTGKLFF.

There are many counts of this clonotype. The chain recombines TRBV6-5 with TRBJ2-5, with 7 bases aligning to TRBD2. The CDR3 is made up of 14 amino acids. CDR1 and CDR2 from the germline V gene are MNHEY and SVGAGI. With 7 bases clipped from V and 2 bases from J, the junction kept 7 bases outside the gene matches. CDR3 in DNA: TGTGCCAGCACTCCGGGACTACCGCAAGAGACCCAGTACTTC. This codes for CASTPGLPQETQYF.

There are many counts of this clonotype. V usage is TRBV2 and J usage is TRBJ2-5, with D tentatively TRBD2 (5 bases). CDR1 and CDR2 (germline): SNHLY, FYNNEI. Trimming cost V 6 bases and J 4 bases, with 6 bases left between them. This CDR3 spans 11 amino acids. CDR3 sequence reads: CASRDLETQYF. In DNA form, the CDR3 reads TGTGCCAGCAGGGACTTAGAGACCCAGTACTTC.

The chain carries TRBV7-3 and TRBJ1-1; D is unclear. The germline CDR1 and CDR2 sequences are SGHTA and FQGTGA. Trimming took off 6 bases at V and 1 base at J, with 9 bases between the two ends. The CDR3 spans 13 residues. The chain's CDR3 is CASSRQENTEAFF. CDR3 coding DNA: TGTGCCAGCAGTCGGCAGGAGAACACTGAAGCTTTCTTT.

The V gene is TRBV6-1, the J gene TRBJ2-1; 10 bases line up with TRBD2. The CDR3 has 15 amino acids. The germline gives CDR1 MNHNS, CDR2 SASEGT. V lost 2 bases, J lost 9 bases, and 7 bases stayed unmatched. The chain's CDR3 is CASSENSGGALEQFF. In DNA, the CDR3 is TGTGCCAGCAGTGAAAACAGCGGGGGGGCCCTTGAGCAGTTCTTC.

This clonotype was counted at least ten times. The gene calls are TRBV7-9 and TRBJ2-2; no reliable D call. The CDR3 is 16 residues long. Germline V CDR1 and CDR2: SEHNR, FQNEAQ (reference sequence). V gave up 1 base and J gave up 1 base, with 10 bases separating them. The CDR3: CASSLGVPGNTGELFF. CDR3 nucleotide sequence: TGTGCCAGCAGCTTAGGGGTGCCAGGGAACACCGGGGAGCTGTTTTTT.

The rearrangement joins TRBV5-4 to TRBJ2-3; 8 bases are a match to TRBD1. J lost 6 bases, V lost 4 bases, and 10 bases had no gene match. Germline-derived CDR1 and CDR2 are SGHNT and YYREEE (reference sequence). There are 15 residues in the CDR3. The CDR3 DNA reads TGTGCCAGCAGCGCGGACAGGGCCACCTCGGATACGCAGTATTTT. Translated: CASSADRATSDTQYF.

This clonotype was observed at least ten times. The gene calls are TRBV5-5 and TRBJ1-5; D is ambiguous. The V and J ends lost 2 bases and 5 bases respectively, with 11 bases between them. CDR1 and CDR2 from the germline V gene are SGHKS and YYEKEE (reference sequence). This CDR3 is built from 14 residues. The CDR3 spells CASSLGQWYQPQHF. The DNA of the CDR3 is TGTGCCAGCAGCTTAGGGCAGTGGTATCAGCCCCAGCATTTT.

J is TRBJ2-2 and V is TRBV19; TRBD1 is a possible D gene (5 bases). V lost 9 bases and J 3 bases, leaving 11 bases between the germline ends. Germline V gives CDR1 LNHDA, CDR2 SQIVND (reference sequence). CDR3 length: 13 residues. CDR3: CASRGRDTGELFF. CDR3 nucleotides: TGTGCCAGCAGAGGCAGGGACACCGGGGAGCTGTTTTTT.

The genes are TRBV29-1 and TRBJ2-1, with 7 nucleotides matching TRBD1. Germline V gives CDR1 SQVTM, CDR2 ANQGSEA. The CDR3 is made up of 15 amino acids. J lost 1 base, V lost 1 base, and 4 bases had no gene match. The CDR3 protein is CSVEGDSGSYNEQFF. CDR3 DNA sequence: TGCAGCGTTGAAGGGGACAGTGGGTCCTACAATGAGCAGTTCTTC.

The V call is TRBV6-5, the J call TRBJ2-2; 8 bases match TRBD2. The CDR3 is 16 amino acids. Germline-derived CDR1 and CDR2 are MNHEY and SVGAGI. V shed 0 bases, J shed 2 bases, and the junction held 2 bases outside the gene matches. The CDR3: CASSYSAGGNTGELFF. The CDR3 nucleotides read TGTGCCAGCAGTTACTCCGCGGGGGGTAACACCGGGGAGCTGTTTTTT.